One sample yielded the 5 T cell receptor beta chains listed below, sequenced in a study of control samples from healthy donors and cancer patients. Profiling relied on immunoSEQ multiplex PCR, and the TCRdb table lists in-frame clones only, not all of them. The sample consists of approximately 72,000 clones, about nine tenths of them appearing once. The sample comprised blood. The origin of the receptors is a man aged 45 to 65 in good health.

The chain is built from TRBV3-1 (or the pseudogene TRBV3-2) and TRBJ1-4, with 7 bases lining up with TRBD1. V trimming: 0 bases; J trimming: 4 bases; junction bases outside the gene matches: 14. Germline V lookup: CDR1 LGHDT, CDR2 YNNKEL (reference sequence). The CDR3 sequence is 19 residues long. The DNA for the CDR3 is TGTGCCAGCAGCCAAGATTCCCCGGACAGGCATCAGGGTAATGAAAAACTGTTTTTT. It translates to CASSQDSPDRHQGNEKLFF.

The J gene is TRBJ1-1, the V gene TRBV18, with TRBD1 as a possible D gene (5 bases). Between the trimmed V and J ends, which lost 3 bases and 8 bases, there was a span of 16 bases. Germline V gene lookup returns CDR1 KGHSH and CDR2 LQKENI. This CDR3 spans 14 amino acids. This CDR3 reads CASSPSRQTSEAFF. For the CDR3, the DNA is TGTGCCAGCTCACCGAGTAGACAGACGTCAGAAGCTTTCTTT.

This clone came up a few times. The chain has TRBV6-6 and TRBJ1-2; D gene ambiguous. The V gene lost 7 bases and the J gene lost 4 bases, with 10 bases spanning the gap. The CDR3 spans 12 residues. Germline CDR1 MNHNY, CDR2 SVGAGI (reference sequence). CDR3 protein: CASKEGIYGYTF. CDR3 DNA: TGTGCCAGCAAGGAGGGAATCTATGGCTACACCTTC.

The rearrangement joins TRBV5-1 to TRBJ1-1, with no clear D. The CDR3 has 9 residues. V lost 1 base and J lost 9, with 1 base in between. Germline CDR1 SGHRS, CDR2 YFSETQ. CDR3 coding DNA: TGCGCCAGCAGCTTGAAAGCTTTCTTT. Encoded protein: CASSLKAFF.

This clone has only a few counts. This rearrangement joins TRBV6-2 or TRBV6-3 to TRBJ2-5, with 13 bases that match TRBD2. The CDR3 spans 16 residues. CDR1 and CDR2 (germline): MNHEY, SVGEGT. V gave up 5 bases and J gave up 3 bases; unmatched junction bases: 6. The CDR3 region is CASSPTTSGGKETQYF. CDR3 coding DNA: TGTGCCAGCAGTCCAACGACTAGCGGGGGGAAAGAGACCCAGTACTTC.